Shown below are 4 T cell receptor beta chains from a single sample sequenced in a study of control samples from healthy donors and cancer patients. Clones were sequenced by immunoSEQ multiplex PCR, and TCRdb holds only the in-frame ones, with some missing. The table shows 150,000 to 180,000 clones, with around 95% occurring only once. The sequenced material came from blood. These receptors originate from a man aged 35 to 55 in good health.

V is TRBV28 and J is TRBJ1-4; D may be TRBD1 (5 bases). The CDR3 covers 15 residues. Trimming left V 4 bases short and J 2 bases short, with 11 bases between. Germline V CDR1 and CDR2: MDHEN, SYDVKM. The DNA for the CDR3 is TGTGCCAGCAGTTCCCCCGGGGCGACTAATGAAAAACTGTTTTTT. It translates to CASSSPGATNEKLFF.

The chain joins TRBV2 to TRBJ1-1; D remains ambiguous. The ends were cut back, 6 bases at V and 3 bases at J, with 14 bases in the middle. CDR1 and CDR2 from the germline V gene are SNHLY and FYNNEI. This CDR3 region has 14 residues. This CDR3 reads CASSAPTRDTEAFF. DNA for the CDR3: TGTGCCAGCAGCGCACCTACCCGGGACACTGAAGCTTTCTTT.

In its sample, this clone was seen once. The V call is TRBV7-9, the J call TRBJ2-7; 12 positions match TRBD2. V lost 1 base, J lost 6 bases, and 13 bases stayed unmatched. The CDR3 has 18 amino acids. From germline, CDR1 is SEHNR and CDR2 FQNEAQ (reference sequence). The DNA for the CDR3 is TGTGCCAGCAGCTTAGTTTCTAGCGGGGGGGCTAGAAGAGGCGAGCAGTACTTC. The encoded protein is CASSLVSSGGARRGEQYF.

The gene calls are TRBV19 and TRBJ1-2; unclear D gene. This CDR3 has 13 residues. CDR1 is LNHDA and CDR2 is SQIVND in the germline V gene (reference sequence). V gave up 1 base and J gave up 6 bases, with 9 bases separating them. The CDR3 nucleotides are TGTGCCAGTAGTATAGTTCCAGGAGATGGCTACACCTTC. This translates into CASSIVPGDGYTF.